Listed here are 17 T cell receptor beta chains from one sample, sequenced in a study of cytomegalovirus exposure and HLA in healthy donors. Clones were sequenced by immunoSEQ multiplex PCR, and TCRdb holds only the in-frame ones, with some missing. Of about 200,000 clones listed, 80% to 85% were seen once; the top ten hold roughly 1.2%. The sample consisted of PBMCs. These receptors were collected from a woman aged 30 to 39 in good health and CMV-seronegative.

The rearrangement uses TRBV11-3 and TRBJ2-7; maybe TRBD2 (6 bases). The ends were cut back, 2 bases at V and 3 bases at J, with 14 bases in the middle. The CDR3 covers 15 residues. Germline assignment: CDR1 SGHNT and CDR2 YENEEA. As DNA, the CDR3 is TGTGCCAGCAGCTTATCGGGCGGGGTGATCTACGAGCAGTACTTC. Protein product: CASSLSGGVIYEQYF.

The chain uses TRBV5-1 and TRBJ2-3, with unresolved D. This CDR3 is 10 amino acids long. V was cut by 4 bases and J by 6 bases, with 3 bases left in between. CDR1 is SGHRS, CDR2 YFSETQ, per germline. CDR3 loop: CASSGDTQYF. The CDR3 DNA reads TGCGCCAGCAGCGGCGATACGCAGTATTTT. The full variable domain, in which reference TRBV5-1 and TRBJ2-3 provide the parts outside the CDR3, is KAGVTQTPRYLIKTRGQQVTLSCSPISGHRSVSWYQQTPGQGLQFLFEYFSETQRNKGNFPGRFSGRQFSNSRSEMNVSTLELGDSALYLCASSGDTQYFGPGTRLTVL.

V is TRBV30 and J is TRBJ1-2, with a tentative D call TRBD1 (5 bases). The CDR3 spans 14 residues. The germline gives CDR1 GTSNPN, CDR2 SVGIG (reference sequence). V was clipped by 3 bases and J by 3 bases, with 14 bases between them. The CDR3 loop reads CAWRWPGLDYGYTF. The CDR3 DNA sequence: TGTGCCTGGAGGTGGCCAGGGCTGGACTATGGCTACACCTTC.

This chain uses TRBV7-9 with TRBJ1-4; D gene uncertain. The CDR3 consists of 15 residues. Between the trimmed V and J ends, which lost 1 base and 8 bases, there was a span of 14 bases. Looked up from germline, CDR1 is SEHNR and CDR2 is FQNEAQ (reference sequence). The CDR3 is CASSLGLGREEKLFF. In DNA, the CDR3 is TGTGCCAGCAGCTTAGGCCTGGGGAGGGAGGAAAAACTGTTTTTT. Full variable domain (rest looked up from reference TRBV7-9 and TRBJ1-4): DTGVSQNPRHKITKRGQNVTFRCDPISEHNRLYWYRQTLGQGPEFLTYFQNEAQLEKSRLLSDRFSAERPKGSFSTLEIQRTEQGDSAMYLCASSLGLGREEKLFFGSGTQLSVL.

The J gene is TRBJ2-5, the V gene TRBV7-9, with D hard to call. The V gene's germline CDR1 is SEHNR and CDR2 FQNEAQ (reference sequence). Trimming pared 0 bases from V and 2 bases from J, leaving 7 bases between. CDR3 size: 14 residues. CDR3 in amino acids: CASSLASGQETQYF. In DNA, the CDR3 is TGTGCCAGCAGCTTAGCTTCCGGGCAAGAGACCCAGTACTTC.

V is TRBV5-1 and J is TRBJ2-7, with 8 bases identical to TRBD2. The CDR3 is 14 amino acids. V lost 2 bases and J lost 4; bases outside the gene matches: 5. Germline V gives CDR1 SGHRS, CDR2 YFSETQ. The CDR3 DNA sequence: TGCGCCAGCAGCTTCTTAGCGGGAAAATACGAGCAGTACTTC. It yields the protein CASSFLAGKYEQYF.

V is TRBV19 and J is TRBJ1-5, with 11 bases aligning to TRBD1. V shed 10 bases, J shed 4 bases, and the junction held 9 bases outside the gene matches. This CDR3 contains 15 residues. Germline-derived CDR1 and CDR2 are LNHDA and SQIVND (reference sequence). CDR3 protein: CATTIGTGGNQPQHF. As DNA, the CDR3 is TGTGCCACCACCATAGGGACAGGGGGGAATCAGCCCCAGCATTTT.

V usage is TRBV9 and J usage is TRBJ2-5, with D uncertain. The CDR3 loop spans 15 amino acids. V lost 0 bases and J 3 bases, leaving 12 bases between the germline ends. Germline assignment: CDR1 SGDLS and CDR2 YYNGEE. The CDR3 DNA follows: TGTGCCAGCAGCGTAGTTGGTGCGGTTGAAGAGACCCAGTACTTC. Translation gives CASSVVGAVEETQYF.

V usage is TRBV5-5 and J usage is TRBJ1-2, with a possible D match to TRBD1 (6 bases). V was cut by 4 bases and J by 0 bases, with 16 bases left in between. Germline lookup yields CDR1 SGHKS and CDR2 YYEKEE (reference sequence). The CDR3 length is 16 residues. Written as DNA, the CDR3 is TGTGCCAGCAGCCATCAGCGACAGGTAGCTAACTATGGCTACACCTTC. Its protein product is CASSHQRQVANYGYTF.

The V gene is TRBV5-1, the J gene TRBJ2-1; 16 bases match TRBD2. J lost 7 bases, V lost 2 bases, and 9 bases had no gene match. Germline assignment: CDR1 SGHRS and CDR2 YFSETQ. This CDR3 region has 18 residues. This CDR3 reads CASSLGTSGGVRRNEQFF. The CDR3 nucleotides read TGCGCCAGCAGCTTAGGGACTAGCGGGGGGGTGCGGCGGAATGAGCAGTTCTTC.

The rearrangement uses TRBV7-3 and TRBJ1-1, with TRBD1 identical over 9 bases. The length of the CDR3 is 18 residues. Trimming took 1 base from V and 5 from J; bases not matched to a gene: 14. The V gene's germline CDR1 is SGHTA and CDR2 FQGTGA. The CDR3 region has the DNA TGTGCCAGCAGCTTAATGCCCAGGGGGACAGGGCCGGGAACTGAAGCTTTCTTT. It specifies CASSLMPRGTGPGTEAFF.

V is TRBV2 and J is TRBJ1-4; D is unclear. This CDR3 has 14 residues. V was clipped by 3 bases and J by 8 bases, with 13 bases between them. CDR1 and CDR2 from the germline V gene are SNHLY and FYNNEI. In DNA form, the CDR3 reads TGTGCCAGCAGTGAGGCCGGGGTCGGAGAAAAACTGTTTTTT. It translates to CASSEAGVGEKLFF.

V is TRBV21-1 and J is TRBJ2-7; TRBD2 is taken as the D call from the table, unchecked against the DNA. TRBV21-1 is a pseudogene. The CDR3 totals 15 residues. The CDR3 nucleotides read TGTGCCAGCAGCAAAGCTAGCGGGAGCTCCTACGAGCAGTACTTC. Amino acids: CASSKASGSSYEQYF.

The chain combines TRBV6-1 with TRBJ2-2, with TRBD1 matching 8 bases. Germline V gives CDR1 MNHNS, CDR2 SASEGT. The length of the CDR3 is 15 residues. Trimming removed 7 bases from V and 4 bases from J; junction bases left unmatched: 8. This CDR3 reads CASITQGDLTGELFF. DNA for the CDR3: TGTGCCAGCATTACACAGGGGGACCTCACCGGGGAGCTGTTTTTT.

This clone was counted only a few times. The chain recombines TRBV6-1 with TRBJ2-7; 7 bases are a match to TRBD1. The V gene end was trimmed by 1 base and the J gene end by 7 bases; junction bases not matched to a gene: 10. CDR1 and CDR2 (germline): MNHNS, SASEGT. The CDR3 consists of 15 residues. This CDR3 reads CASSEDTGASVEQYF. The CDR3 DNA reads TGTGCCAGCAGTGAAGATACAGGGGCGAGTGTGGAGCAGTACTTC.

This chain joins TRBV6-4 and TRBJ1-1, with 11 bases lining up with TRBD1. The germline V gene has CDR1 MRHNA and CDR2 SNTAGT. The CDR3 is 15 amino acids. Trimming cost V 6 bases and J 1 base; bases outside gene matches: 4. The CDR3 nucleotides are TGTGCCAGCAGAACTGGACAGGGGGCGAACACTGAAGCTTTCTTT. Translating it yields CASRTGQGANTEAFF.

This clone occurred once. The chain employs TRBV9 and TRBJ1-5; D gene ambiguous. V lost 2 bases and J 1 base, leaving 7 bases between the germline ends. This CDR3 region has 14 residues. CDR1 is SGDLS and CDR2 is YYNGEE in the germline V gene. The CDR3 spells CASSVSGSNQPQHF. The CDR3 nucleotides read TGTGCCAGCAGCGTGTCGGGGAGCAATCAGCCCCAGCATTTT. Full variable domain (missing parts from reference TRBV9 and TRBJ1-5): DSGVTQTPKHLITATGQRVTLRCSPRSGDLSVYWYQQSLDQGLQFLIQYYNGEERAKGNILERFSAQQFPDLHSELNLSSLELGDSALYFCASSVSGSNQPQHFGDGTRLSIL.